This TCR beta chain was identified during a study of T cell changes during pregnancy in multiple sclerosis. Clones were read by immunoSEQ multiplex PCR, and TCRdb kept only the in-frame ones, dropping some. The sample consists of some 81,000 clones, approximately 94% of them appearing once. This clone occurred once. This specimen was peripheral blood, taken after pregnancy. The origin of this receptor is a female donor in good health, enrolled as a control in a pregnancy study.

This CDR3 is CASSYSWDRAEQYF. The CDR3 region has the DNA TGTGCCAGCAGTTACTCCTGGGACAGGGCCGAGCAGTACTTC. The chain combines TRBV27 with TRBJ2-7, with TRBD1 matching over 9 bases. Germline CDR1 is MNHEY and CDR2 is SMNVEV (reference sequence). With 4 bases clipped from V and 6 bases from J, the junction kept 7 bases outside the gene matches. This CDR3 has 14 residues.